Detailed here is one T cell receptor beta chain. These data belong to a study of PD-L1 blockade in urothelial cancer. Across the whole study: Twenty-five of the 29 patients were men with bladder-origin urothelial cancer. At 3 weeks (second dose) and 6 weeks after starting treatment, blood was analyzed. Each blood sample yielded a median of about 150,000 T cells.

Added to each PCR by spiking were synthetic TCR analog templates. Method: immunoSEQ multiplex PCR; TCRdb's copy keeps in-frame clones and lacks some. The sample carries about 48,000 clones, approximately 86% recorded once. Time point here: peripheral blood 6 weeks after treatment start. The sequencing used PBMCs, collected around atezolizumab (anti-PD-L1) treatment. This TCR came from a man in his sixties with urothelial cancer.

CDR3 sequence: CASSPDRASGNTIYF. The DNA for the CDR3 is TGTGCCAGCAGCCCCGACAGGGCCTCTGGAAACACCATATATTTT. The V call is TRBV7-2, the J call TRBJ1-3; 7 nucleotides align to TRBD1. J lost 0 bases, V lost 5 bases, and 4 bases had no gene match. Germline lookup yields CDR1 SGHTA and CDR2 FQGNSA. The length of the CDR3 is 15 residues.